The 3 T cell receptor beta chains reported below all come from one sample, sequenced in a study of glioma-infiltrating T cells after dendritic cell vaccination. TCRdb's table, derived via immunoSEQ multiplex PCR, lists solely in-frame clones and lacks some. The data show about 82,000 clones, about 90% seen once. The source material was blood, sampled before dendritic cell vaccination. The receptors shown here come from a human donor with glioblastoma.

V gene TRBV19 combines with J gene TRBJ1-2; D may be TRBD1 (5 bases). CDR3 length equals 15 residues. V gave up 3 bases and J gave up 2 bases, with 13 bases separating them. From germline, CDR1 is LNHDA and CDR2 SQIVND (reference sequence). CDR3 protein: CASSISGGFNYGYTF. CDR3 nucleotides: TGTGCCAGTAGTATTTCGGGGGGGTTCAACTATGGCTACACCTTC.

This chain joins TRBV7-8 and TRBJ1-4, with 7 bases that match TRBD1. The CDR3 has 15 residues. Germline V gene lookup returns CDR1 SGHVS and CDR2 FQNEAQ. The V segment lost 5 bases and the J segment 4 bases; nucleotides outside the gene matches: 7. This CDR3 is CASSIRTGVNEKLFF. The DNA for the CDR3 is TGTGCCAGCAGCATCCGGACAGGCGTTAATGAAAAACTGTTTTTT.

V usage is TRBV27 and J usage is TRBJ2-2; TRBD2 agrees at 11 bases. Germline CDR1 is MNHEY and CDR2 is SMNVEV (reference sequence). The V segment lost 3 bases and the J segment 5 bases; nucleotides outside the gene matches: 5. The CDR3 is 16 amino acids. CDR3 sequence (DNA): TGTGCCAGCAGTTTGAATAGCGGGAGGGGGACCGGGGAGCTGTTTTTT. It specifies CASSLNSGRGTGELFF.